This T cell receptor beta chain was retrieved from a study of Graves' ophthalmopathy and Graves' hyperthyroidism. Study summary: Peripheral blood samples were taken at initial diagnosis, before any treatment.

Germline lookup yields CDR1 ENHRY and CDR2 SYGVKD. This CDR3 spans 15 amino acids. Trimming at V came to 9 bases and at J to 5 bases, leaving 11 bases not matched to a gene. This clonotype was picked up many times. Antigen specificity is unknown. Moderate-to-severe activity, CAS at least 3, NOSPECS at least 4 and duration under 3 months characterized donors with ophthalmopathy. Pregnant or lactating patients and those with other autoimmune diseases or uncontrolled infections were excluded. The study's findings and limits: For predicting ophthalmopathy progression, the model had 70.59% sensitivity and 72.22% specificity.

Using RNA transcripts, the TCR beta CDR3 regions were amplified. HTBI primers served in a first-round RT-PCR, which a second-round multiplex PCR followed. TCRdb re-analysed the multiplex PCR reads in MiXCR, keeping a single row per CDR3 protein. The table records 600,000 to 700,000 distinct CDR3 sequences, over 40% of them present only once. This clonotype was sampled from an adult man with Graves' ophthalmopathy. V usage is TRBV10-3 and J usage is TRBJ2-5; the match to TRBD1 covers 11 bases. Sequenced input: peripheral blood. This CDR3 is CAISRPGTGGETQYF. Written as DNA, the CDR3 is TGTGCCATTTCTAGACCCGGGACAGGGGGGGAGACCCAGTACTTC.